This T cell receptor beta chain comes out of a study of T-cell memory formation after mild COVID-19. TCRdb re-analysed the 5' RACE reads in MiXCR, keeping a single row per CDR3 protein. The sample carries roughly 500,000 distinct CDR3 sequences, 20% recorded once. Germline V gene lookup returns CDR1 KGHSH and CDR2 LQKENI. Trimming stripped 0 bases from V and 9 bases from J, with 15 bases between. The CDR3 has 16 residues. This TCR was sampled from an adult woman who had mild COVID-19 (a few samples of this study predate the infection). Cell type and time point are not known. The specimen was PBMCs or a T cell subset sorted from them (not recorded which). The chain combines TRBV18 with TRBJ1-6; tentatively, D is TRBD1 (5 bases). The CDR3 loop is CASSPPGVQGTSPLHF. The CDR3 nucleotides are TGTGCCAGCTCACCACCGGGAGTCCAGGGAACTTCACCCCTCCACTTT.